The 14 T cell receptor beta chains presented below share a single source sample, sequenced in a study of Ad26.COV2.S vaccination and SARS-CoV-2 variants. Clones were sequenced by immunoSEQ multiplex PCR, and TCRdb holds only the in-frame ones, with some missing. Counted here are 350,000 to 500,000 clones, approximately 92% occurring once; the ten biggest clones make up over 9%. The treatment was: approximately 18 received Ad26.COV2.S at low or high dose, single or two shots; several received placebo; per-sample allocation not given. Repertoires come from day 63 after the first vaccine or placebo injection. Sequenced material: peripheral blood, taken in a trial of Ad26.COV2.S vaccine versus placebo. These receptors originate from a person aged 18-65 years who received the Ad26.COV2.S COVID-19 vaccine or a placebo.

This clone was seen only a few times. This sequence joins TRBV7-9 and TRBJ2-7, with 10 positions matching TRBD2. This CDR3 region has 18 residues. In germline, CDR1 is SEHNR, CDR2 FQNEAQ (reference sequence). Trimming cost V 9 bases and J 7 bases; bases outside gene matches: 24. CDR3 nucleotide sequence: TGTGCCAGTTCGGCTCAGAGCGGGAGGGCCGTACCCGGCGATGAGCAGTACTTC. This codes for CASSAQSGRAVPGDEQYF.

This chain connects TRBV6-5 to TRBJ2-5; D unclear. The CDR3 consists of 15 residues. CDR1 and CDR2 (germline): MNHEY, SVGAGI. V lost 0 bases to trimming and J lost 5 bases, with 13 bases between them. This chain's CDR3 is CASSYSKGWQETQYF. As DNA, the CDR3 is TGTGCCAGCAGTTACTCTAAAGGGTGGCAGGAGACCCAGTACTTC.

This clone was seen just once. The chain employs TRBV27 and TRBJ2-1; 7 positions agree with TRBD2. V lost 7 bases to trimming and J lost 7 bases; unmatched junction nucleotides: 16. The CDR3 contains 16 residues. Per the germline V gene, CDR1 is MNHEY and CDR2 is SMNVEV (reference sequence). The CDR3 DNA reads TGTGCCAGCAAGCAAACCGGGGAGGGTTTGATGAATGAGCAGTTCTTC. Protein sequence: CASKQTGEGLMNEQFF.

This rearrangement joins TRBV5-1 to TRBJ1-4; D is unclear. Germline CDR1 SGHRS, CDR2 YFSETQ. The V and J ends lost 1 base and 0 bases respectively, with 19 bases between them. The CDR3 contains 19 residues. The CDR3 bases are TGCGCCAGCAGCTTGTATCCAGTCTCTCAAGGGTCAACTAATGAAAAACTGTTTTTT. It is translated as CASSLYPVSQGSTNEKLFF.

CDR3 nucleotides: TGTGCCAGCCACTCGGCGGAGCGTTTGACTGAAGCTTTCTTT. Encoded protein: CASHSAERLTEAFF. This chain uses TRBV28 with TRBJ1-1, with D uncertain. Trimming cost V 8 bases and J 5 bases, with 18 bases left between them. Germline-derived CDR1 and CDR2 are MDHEN and SYDVKM. The CDR3 is 14 amino acids.

The gene calls are TRBV10-3 and TRBJ2-5; D perhaps matches TRBD1 (6 bases). Trimming pared 3 bases from V and 4 bases from J, leaving 9 bases between. The germline V gene has CDR1 ENHRY and CDR2 SYGVKD. There are 13 residues in the CDR3. CDR3 in amino acids: CAISDRGRETQYF. The CDR3 DNA follows: TGTGCCATCAGTGACAGGGGTCGAGAGACCCAGTACTTC.

This clone was counted a single time. The rearrangement links TRBV18 to TRBJ1-6; D call uncertain. Deletions cut 6 bases from V and 5 bases from J, with 8 bases between. The CDR3 contains 13 residues. The germline V gene encodes CDR1 KGHSH and CDR2 LQKENI. In DNA, the CDR3 is TGTGCCAGCTCCTCCCTCGATAATTCACCCCTCCACTTT. Amino acid sequence: CASSSLDNSPLHF. Using reference TRBV18 and TRBJ1-6 for the parts outside the CDR3, the full variable domain is NAGVMQNPRHLVRRRGQEARLRCSPMKGHSHVYWYRQLPEEGLKFMVYLQKENIIDESGMPKERFSAEFPKEGPSILRIQQVVRGDSAAYFCASSSLDNSPLHFGNGTRLTVT.

This chain joins TRBV11-2 and TRBJ1-6; D is perhaps TRBD1 (6 bases). Germline V gene lookup returns CDR1 SGHAT and CDR2 FQNNGV. V was pared by 10 bases and J by 5 bases, with 21 bases between. The CDR3 length is 16 residues. The DNA for the CDR3 is TGTGCCACAGGGGCCGGGACGCGTAGCGATAATTCACCCCTCCACTTT. Protein: CATGAGTRSDNSPLHF.

This clone has a single count. J is TRBJ2-5 and V is TRBV29-1; D is ambiguous. From germline, CDR1 is SQVTM and CDR2 ANQGSEA. With 1 base removed from V and 4 bases from J, the gap between germline ends came to 13 bases. This CDR3 spans 14 amino acids. CDR3 sequence reads: CSVEGGDPGETQYF. The CDR3, as DNA: TGCAGCGTTGAAGGGGGTGACCCGGGAGAGACCCAGTACTTC.

This clone was seen a single time. The chain employs TRBV25-1 and TRBJ1-5; D is unresolved. Germline-derived CDR1 and CDR2 are MGHDK and SYGVNS. V was clipped by 3 bases and J by 1 base, with 7 bases between them. The CDR3 sequence is 14 residues long. CDR3 residues: CASSDGVSNQPQHF. The CDR3 DNA sequence: TGTGCCAGCAGTGATGGGGTAAGCAATCAGCCCCAGCATTTT.

V gene TRBV21-1 combines with J gene TRBJ2-3; the D segment call TRBD2 is taken from the table without a DNA check. TRBV21-1 counts as a pseudogene. This CDR3 spans 16 amino acids. The CDR3 sequence is CASSQNVAGEADTQYF. In DNA form, the CDR3 reads TGTGCCAGCAGCCAAAACGTGGCGGGAGAGGCCGATACGCAGTATTTT.

The rearrangement links TRBV5-5 to TRBJ1-1, with 7 bases lining up with TRBD1. V dropped 4 bases and J dropped 0; count of bases not matched to a gene: 6. Per germline, CDR1 SGHKS and CDR2 YYEKEE (reference sequence). The CDR3 consists of 15 residues. The CDR3 is CASSSTQGMNTEAFF. CDR3 DNA sequence: TGTGCCAGCAGCAGTACACAGGGGATGAACACTGAAGCTTTCTTT.

The chain has TRBV14 and TRBJ2-1; D is perhaps TRBD2 (6 bases). V was cut by 1 base and J by 7 bases, with 8 bases left in between. The CDR3 is 13 residues long. CDR1 and CDR2 from the germline V gene are SGHDN and FVKESK. The CDR3 region has the DNA TGTGCCAGCAGCCAAGTGGAGGGTAATGAGCAGTTCTTC. Translating gives CASSQVEGNEQFF.

Here the CDR3 DNA reads TGTGCCAGCAAAAGGTTTGGGGGCAGGGGAAGCACAGATACGCAGTATTTT. Protein product: CASKRFGGRGSTDTQYF. The chain uses TRBV13 and TRBJ2-3; perhaps TRBD1 as D (6 bases). Germline-derived CDR1 and CDR2 are PRHDT and FYEKMQ (reference sequence). This CDR3 has 17 amino acids. Trimming removed 7 bases from V and 0 bases from J, with 20 bases in between.